This is a list of T cell receptor beta chains from one sample in a study of T-cell reconstitution after alpha-beta-depleted transplantation in children. TCRdb used MiXCR to reprocess the PCR reads, holding one entry per CDR3 protein. This sample has some 240,000 distinct CDR3 sequences, with around 12% found just once. Here the sequenced sample was PBMCs from the stem cell graft donor, taken from the stem cell graft. Source of these receptors: a human donor who donated a stem cell graft to a child with acute lymphoblastic leukemia. Both conserved end residues are part of each CDR3. The D gene is left open where the match is weak. Part of the rows lack a size; the others show once, few, many or a class for expanded clones.

>TRBD1|TRBJ2-7|many|TRBV5-1
TGCGCCAGCAGCGAGGACAGGCGGAATGAGTACTTC
CASSEDRRNEYF
>TRBD1|TRBJ1-1|NA|TRBV14
TGTGCCAGCAGCCCCCCGATGGGGACAGAGGCCTTGAACACTGAAGCTTTCTTT
CASSPPMGTEALNTEAFF
>NA|TRBJ2-7|many|TRBV5-8
TGTGCCAGCAGCTTGACGGTGTCAGGACCATCCGAGCAGTACTTC
CASSLTVSGPSEQYF
>NA|TRBJ2-3|many|TRBV5-1
TGCGCCAGCAGCTTGAAAGCAGATACGCAGTATTTT
CASSLKADTQYF
>NA|TRBJ2-1|many|TRBV29-1
TGCAGCGTTGAAGGGATACCGAGCTCCTACAATGAGCAGTTCTTC
CSVEGIPSSYNEQFF
>NA|TRBJ2-6|many|TRBV29-1
TGCAGCGTTGAAGACCATCCGGGGAGCTCTGGGGCCAACGTCCTGACTTTC
CSVEDHPGSSGANVLTF
>TRBD2|TRBJ2-7|few|TRBV5-1
TGCGCCAGCAGCTCCGCGGTGGGGAGGGCATCAAGGGAGCAGTACTTC
CASSSAVGRASREQYF
>NA|TRBJ2-2|few|TRBV7-2
TGTGCCAGCAGCCCGACTGGGGGCATCGACACCGGGGAGCTGTTTTTT
CASSPTGGIDTGELFF
>TRBD1|TRBJ2-7|NA|TRBV6-1
TGTGCCAGCATCGAGGACAGGGGAACCTACGAGCAGTACTTC
CASIEDRGTYEQYF
>NA|TRBJ2-7|many|TRBV5-1
TGCGCCAGCAGCTTGGAGCCCCCTTCCTACGAGCAGTACTTC
CASSLEPPSYEQYF
>NA|TRBJ1-3|many|TRBV7-2
TGTGCCAGCAGCCCCCTGGGTGGGGGCCTCTCTGGAAACACCATATATTTT
CASSPLGGGLSGNTIYF
>NA|TRBJ2-1|many|TRBV20-1
TGCAGTGCTAGAGTTCAGACTCACAATGAGCAGTTCTTC
CSARVQTHNEQFF
>TRBD1|TRBJ2-4|many|TRBV5-4
TGTGCCAGCAGCTTCGGACAGGGGCTAGCCAAAAACATTCAGTACTTC
CASSFGQGLAKNIQYF
>NA|TRBJ2-5|many|TRBV5-1
TGCGCCAGCAGCCCAGCACGCTCGGAGGAGACCCAGTACTTC
CASSPARSEETQYF
>NA|TRBJ2-7|many|TRBV5-5
TGTGCCAGCAGCTATGCAAGGCAGGGGGGAATCTACGAGCAGTACTTC
CASSYARQGGIYEQYF
>NA|TRBJ2-3|many|TRBV7-2
TGTGCCAGCAGCCCTATGTCAGATACGCAGTATTTT
CASSPMSDTQYF
>TRBD1|TRBJ2-1|many|TRBV7-8
TGTGCCAGCGCCACCGGGGACAGGCGGTACAATGAGCAGTTCTTC
CASATGDRRYNEQFF
>TRBD1|TRBJ1-2|many|TRBV5-1
TGCGCCAGCAGCTTGGGACAGGGTTGGGGCTACACCTTC
CASSLGQGWGYTF
>NA|TRBJ1-1|many|TRBV20-1
TGCAGTGCTAGAGGGGGACATACTGAAGCTTTCTTT
CSARGGHTEAFF
>NA|TRBJ2-4|many|TRBV2
TGTGCCAGCAGTGAAGGGGCGGGGAAAAACATTCAGTACTTC
CASSEGAGKNIQYF